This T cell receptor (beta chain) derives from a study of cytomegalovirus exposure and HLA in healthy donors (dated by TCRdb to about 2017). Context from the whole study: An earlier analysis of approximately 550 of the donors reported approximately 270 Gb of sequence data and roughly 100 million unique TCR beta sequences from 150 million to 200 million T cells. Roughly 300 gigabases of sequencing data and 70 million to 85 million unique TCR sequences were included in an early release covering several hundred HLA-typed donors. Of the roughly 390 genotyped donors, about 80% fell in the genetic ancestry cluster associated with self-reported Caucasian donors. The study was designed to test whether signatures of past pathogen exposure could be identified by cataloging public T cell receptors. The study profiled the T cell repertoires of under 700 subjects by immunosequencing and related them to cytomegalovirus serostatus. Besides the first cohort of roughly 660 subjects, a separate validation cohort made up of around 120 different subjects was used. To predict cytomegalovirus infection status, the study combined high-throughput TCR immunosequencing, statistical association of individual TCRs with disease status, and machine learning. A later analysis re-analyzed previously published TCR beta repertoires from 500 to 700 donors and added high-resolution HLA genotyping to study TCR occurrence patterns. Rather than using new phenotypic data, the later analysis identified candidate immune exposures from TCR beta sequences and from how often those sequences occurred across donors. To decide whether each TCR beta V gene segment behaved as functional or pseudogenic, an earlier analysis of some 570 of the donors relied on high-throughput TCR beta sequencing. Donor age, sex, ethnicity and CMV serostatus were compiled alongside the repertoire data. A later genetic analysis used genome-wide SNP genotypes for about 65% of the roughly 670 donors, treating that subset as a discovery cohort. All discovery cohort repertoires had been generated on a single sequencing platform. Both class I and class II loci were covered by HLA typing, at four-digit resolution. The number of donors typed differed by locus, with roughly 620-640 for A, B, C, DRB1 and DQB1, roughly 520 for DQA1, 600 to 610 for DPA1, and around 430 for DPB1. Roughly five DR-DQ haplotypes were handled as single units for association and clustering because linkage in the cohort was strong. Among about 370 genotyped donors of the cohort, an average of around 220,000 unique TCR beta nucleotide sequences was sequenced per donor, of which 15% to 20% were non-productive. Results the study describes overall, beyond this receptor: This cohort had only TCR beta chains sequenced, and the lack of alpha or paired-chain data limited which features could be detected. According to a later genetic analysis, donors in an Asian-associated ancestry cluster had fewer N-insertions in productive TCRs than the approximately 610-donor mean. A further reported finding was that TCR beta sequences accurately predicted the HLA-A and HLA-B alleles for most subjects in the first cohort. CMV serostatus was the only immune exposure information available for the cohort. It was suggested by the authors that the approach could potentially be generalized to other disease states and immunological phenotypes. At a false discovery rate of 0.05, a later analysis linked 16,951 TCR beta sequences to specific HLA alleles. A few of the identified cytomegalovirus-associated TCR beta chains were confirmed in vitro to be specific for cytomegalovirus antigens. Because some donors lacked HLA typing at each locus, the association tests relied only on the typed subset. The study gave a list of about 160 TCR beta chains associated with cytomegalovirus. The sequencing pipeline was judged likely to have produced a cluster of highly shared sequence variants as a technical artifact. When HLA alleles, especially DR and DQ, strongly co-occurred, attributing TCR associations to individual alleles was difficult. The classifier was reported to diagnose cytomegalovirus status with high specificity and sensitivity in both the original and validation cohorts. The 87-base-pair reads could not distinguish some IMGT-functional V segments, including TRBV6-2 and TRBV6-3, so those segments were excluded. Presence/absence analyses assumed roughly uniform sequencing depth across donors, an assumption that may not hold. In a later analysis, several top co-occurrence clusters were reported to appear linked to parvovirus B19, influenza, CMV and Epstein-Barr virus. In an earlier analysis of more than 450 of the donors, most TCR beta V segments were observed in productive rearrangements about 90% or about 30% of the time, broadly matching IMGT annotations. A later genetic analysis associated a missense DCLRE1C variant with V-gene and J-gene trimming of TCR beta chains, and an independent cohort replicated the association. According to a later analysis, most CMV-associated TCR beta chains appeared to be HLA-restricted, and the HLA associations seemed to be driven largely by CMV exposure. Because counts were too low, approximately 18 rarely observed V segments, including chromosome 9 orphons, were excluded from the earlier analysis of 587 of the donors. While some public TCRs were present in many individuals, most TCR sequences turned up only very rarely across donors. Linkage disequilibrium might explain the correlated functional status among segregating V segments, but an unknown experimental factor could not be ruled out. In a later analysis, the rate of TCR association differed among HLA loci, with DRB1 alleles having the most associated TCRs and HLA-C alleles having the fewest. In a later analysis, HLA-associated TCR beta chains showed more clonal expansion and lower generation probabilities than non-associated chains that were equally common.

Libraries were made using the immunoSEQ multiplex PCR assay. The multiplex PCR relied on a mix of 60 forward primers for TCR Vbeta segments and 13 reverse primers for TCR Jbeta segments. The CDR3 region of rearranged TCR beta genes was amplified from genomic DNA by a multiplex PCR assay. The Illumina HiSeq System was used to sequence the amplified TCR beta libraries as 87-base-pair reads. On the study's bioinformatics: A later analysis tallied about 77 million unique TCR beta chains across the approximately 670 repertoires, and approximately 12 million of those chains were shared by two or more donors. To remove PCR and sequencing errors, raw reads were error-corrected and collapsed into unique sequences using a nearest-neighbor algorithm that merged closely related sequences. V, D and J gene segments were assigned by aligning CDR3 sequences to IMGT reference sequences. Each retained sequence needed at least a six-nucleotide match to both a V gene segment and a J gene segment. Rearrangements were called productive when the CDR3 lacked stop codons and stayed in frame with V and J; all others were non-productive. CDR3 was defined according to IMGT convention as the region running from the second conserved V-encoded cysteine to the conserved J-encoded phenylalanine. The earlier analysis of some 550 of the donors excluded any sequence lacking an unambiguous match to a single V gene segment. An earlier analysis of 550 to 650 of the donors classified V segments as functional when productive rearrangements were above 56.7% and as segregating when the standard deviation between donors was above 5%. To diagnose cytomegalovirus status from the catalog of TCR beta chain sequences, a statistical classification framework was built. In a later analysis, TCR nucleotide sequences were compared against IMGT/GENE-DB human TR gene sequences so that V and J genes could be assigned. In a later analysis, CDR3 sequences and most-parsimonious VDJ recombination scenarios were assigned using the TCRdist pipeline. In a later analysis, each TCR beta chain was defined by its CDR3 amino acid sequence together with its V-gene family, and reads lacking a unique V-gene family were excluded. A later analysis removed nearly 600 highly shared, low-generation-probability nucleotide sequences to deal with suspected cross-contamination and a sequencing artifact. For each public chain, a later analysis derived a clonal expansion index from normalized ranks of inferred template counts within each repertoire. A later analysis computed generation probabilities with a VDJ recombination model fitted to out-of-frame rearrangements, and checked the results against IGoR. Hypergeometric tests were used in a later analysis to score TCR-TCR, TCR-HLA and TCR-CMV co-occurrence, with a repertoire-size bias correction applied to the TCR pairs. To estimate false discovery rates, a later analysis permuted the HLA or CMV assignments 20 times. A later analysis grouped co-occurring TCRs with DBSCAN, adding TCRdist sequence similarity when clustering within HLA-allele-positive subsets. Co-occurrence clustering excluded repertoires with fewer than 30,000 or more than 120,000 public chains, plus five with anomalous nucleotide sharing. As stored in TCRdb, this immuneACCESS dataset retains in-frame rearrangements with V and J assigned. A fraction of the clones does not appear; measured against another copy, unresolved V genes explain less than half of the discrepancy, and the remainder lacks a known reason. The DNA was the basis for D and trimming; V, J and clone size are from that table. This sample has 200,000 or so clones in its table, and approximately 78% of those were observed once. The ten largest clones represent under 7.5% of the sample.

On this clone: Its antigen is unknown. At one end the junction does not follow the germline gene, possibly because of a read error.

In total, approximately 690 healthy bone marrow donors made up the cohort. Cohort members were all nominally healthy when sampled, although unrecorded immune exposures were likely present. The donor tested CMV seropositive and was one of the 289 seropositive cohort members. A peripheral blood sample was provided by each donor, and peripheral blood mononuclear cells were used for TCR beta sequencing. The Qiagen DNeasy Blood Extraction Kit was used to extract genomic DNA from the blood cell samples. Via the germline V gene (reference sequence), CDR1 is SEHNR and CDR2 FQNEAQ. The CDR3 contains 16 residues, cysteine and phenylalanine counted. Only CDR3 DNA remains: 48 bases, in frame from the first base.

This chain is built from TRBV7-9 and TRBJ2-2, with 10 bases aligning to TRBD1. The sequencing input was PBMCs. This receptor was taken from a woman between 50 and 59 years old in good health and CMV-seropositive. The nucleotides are TGTTCCAGCAGCTTAGGAGGACAGGGGGGCACCGGGGAGCTGTTTTTT. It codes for CSSSLGGQGGTGELFF.